This TCR beta chain emerged from a study of tumor-infiltrating lymphocytes in localized non-small cell lung cancer. The CDR3 covers 16 residues. Deletions cut 5 bases from V and 0 bases from J, with 13 bases between. Per the germline V gene, CDR1 is SGHTA and CDR2 is FQGNSA. Study-wide results and limits: Immunotypes IM1 and IM2 had similar TCR-derived T-cell fractions.

Assay: immunoSEQ multiplex PCR; the TCRdb copy retains only in-frame clones and omits some. The sample shows about 13,000 clones, roughly 82% of them seen only once. Regarding this clone: What it binds is unknown.

The TCR originated in a human donor with non-small cell lung cancer. The material sequenced was lung tumor tissue. The V gene is TRBV7-2, the J gene TRBJ1-4; the D gene is possibly TRBD1 (6 bases). The CDR3 sequence: CASSPRWTATNEKLFF. CDR3 DNA: TGTGCCAGCAGCCCTCGCTGGACAGCAACTAATGAAAAACTGTTTTTT.